This TCR beta chain was obtained from a study of blood T cells in healthy people across ages. The CDR3 totals 13 residues. Healthy Caucasian individuals from Russia aged roughly 6 to 95 served as donors. Each donor supplied roughly 9.1 milliliters of peripheral blood. PBMCs numbering at least 7 million were isolated per sample. A second PCR of 7 to 11 cycles used a sample-barcoded 5' primer and a J-beta primer mix. TCRdb passed the 5' RACE reads through MiXCR, listing each CDR3 protein once. This sample has approximately 800,000 distinct CDR3 sequences, with approximately 55% found just once. The rearrangement joins TRBV21-1 to TRBJ2-5. TRBV21-1 counts as a pseudogene. This clonotype originated in a man older than 75 in good health. Sequencing used blood. CDR3 loop: CASSKNTRTTQYF. The CDR3 nucleotides are TGTGCCAGCAGCAAAAATACTCGTACGACCCAGTACTTC.